These 17 T cell receptor beta chains came from one sample sequenced in a study of T cells in Graves' hyperthyroidism and ophthalmopathy. TCR beta CDR3 regions were amplified from RNA transcripts. First-round RT-PCR targeting the TCR CDR3 was performed with the HTBI primer set. TCRdb re-called the multiplex PCR reads with MiXCR, one entry per CDR3 protein. The data show about 540,000 distinct CDR3 sequences, 40% to 55% seen once. Sequenced: peripheral blood or thyroid tissue (not recorded which). The origin of the receptors is a woman younger than 30 with Graves' hyperthyroidism.

The V and J genes are TRBV2 and TRBJ2-5; tentative D call: TRBD1 (5 bases). Trimming cost V 6 bases and J 1 base, with 15 bases left between them. In germline, CDR1 is SNHLY, CDR2 FYNNEI. The CDR3 sequence is 15 residues long. The CDR3 region has the DNA TGTGCCAGCAGGCAGAGGCAGGGCCTCCAAGAGACCCAGTACTTC. Its translation: CASRQRQGLQETQYF.

This clonotype appeared many times. This chain joins TRBV19 and TRBJ1-1, with D possibly matching TRBD1 (5 bases). The CDR3 loop spans 12 amino acids. The germline CDR1 and CDR2 sequences are LNHDA and SQIVND (reference sequence). The V end was cut by 3 bases, the J end by 7 bases, with 9 bases between. The CDR3 is CASSIRTFEAFF. CDR3 nucleotide sequence: TGTGCCAGTAGTATCCGGACATTTGAAGCTTTCTTT.

This clonotype was observed at least ten times. This chain joins TRBV7-3 and TRBJ2-5; no clear D gene. V was cut by 9 bases and J by 0 bases, with 17 bases left in between. The CDR3 sequence is 15 residues long. Germline CDR1 SGHTA, CDR2 FQGTGA. CDR3 loop: CASSPGSIHQETQYF. The CDR3 nucleotides read TGTGCCAGTTCCCCCGGCTCGATTCACCAAGAGACCCAGTACTTC.

This clonotype was detected only a few times. The J gene is TRBJ1-1, the V gene TRBV18, with 7 positions matching TRBD1. CDR3 length: 19 residues. V shed 4 bases, J shed 0 bases, and the junction held 17 bases outside the gene matches. Germline V gene data show CDR1 as KGHSH and CDR2 as LQKENI. CDR3 in DNA: TGTGCCAGCTCACTAGGACCGGATCGTAGGCAGGGGGTGAACACTGAAGCTTTCTTT. It codes for CASSLGPDRRQGVNTEAFF. Variable domain in full (rest from reference TRBV18 and TRBJ1-1): NAGVMQNPRHLVRRRGQEARLRCSPMKGHSHVYWYRQLPEEGLKFMVYLQKENIIDESGMPKERFSAEFPKEGPSILRIQQVVRGDSAAYFCASSLGPDRRQGVNTEAFFGQGTRLTVV.

Worth noting for this clonotype: Since no conserved phenylalanine or tryptophan closes the CDR3, a read error is the likely cause. It is unclear where the CDR3 begins or ends on the DNA, so no DNA is shown, and the CDR3 is as TCRdb lists it. This sequence joins TRBV11-2 and TRBJ1-2. Looked up from germline, CDR1 is SGHAT and CDR2 is FQNNGV. The CDR3 comprises 9 residues, both ends counted. The CDR3 here is CASSSRDSS.

V gene TRBV29-1 combines with J gene TRBJ1-2; 8 positions agree with TRBD1. Germline CDR1 SQVTM, CDR2 ANQGSEA. J was trimmed by 8 bases and V by 7 bases; bases with no gene match: 12. The CDR3 loop spans 13 amino acids. The CDR3 spells CSADGQGGGGYTF. DNA for the CDR3: TGCAGCGCCGACGGACAGGGAGGTGGAGGCTACACCTTC.

Comment on this clonotype: Being one base from a much bigger clone, this may be a read error. The rearrangement links TRBV7-3 to TRBJ2-5, with TRBD2 matching over 8 bases. V gave up 5 bases and J gave up 5 bases; unmatched junction bases: 7. The CDR3 loop spans 14 amino acids. CDR1 is SGHTA, CDR2 FQGTGA, per germline. The CDR3 here is CASSVERERETQYF. The CDR3 coding sequence is TGTGCCAGCAGCGTAGAGCGGGAGCGGGAGACCCAGTACTTC. The complete variable domain, with remaining parts taken from reference TRBV7-3 and TRBJ2-5, reads GAGVSQTPSNKVTEKGKYVELRCDPISGHTALYWYRQSLGQGPEFLIYFQGTGAADDSGLPNDRFFAVRPEGSVSTLKIQRTERGDSAVYLCASSVERERETQYFGPGTRLLVL.

This clonotype was seen just once. This chain connects TRBV7-9 to TRBJ1-2; TRBD1 agrees at 10 bases. Germline CDR1 SEHNR, CDR2 FQNEAQ (reference sequence). The trim removed 4 bases at V and 3 bases at J, leaving 8 bases unmatched. This CDR3 is built from 16 residues. The CDR3 region has the DNA TGTGCCAGCAGCTCTCCGACAGGGGGCTGGGACTATGGCTACACCTTC. Amino acids: CASSSPTGGWDYGYTF.

V gene TRBV25-1 combines with J gene TRBJ1-2; TRBD1 matches at 7 bases. Germline CDR1 reads MGHDK; CDR2 reads SYGVNS. V trimming: 10 bases; J trimming: 8 bases; junction bases outside the gene matches: 13. The CDR3 spans 13 residues. The CDR3 coding sequence is TGTGCCACCAGCCAAGAAAGAGGGGGCGGCTACACCTTC. Protein product: CATSQERGGGYTF.

The sample holds one count of this clonotype. The rearrangement uses TRBV5-4 and TRBJ2-7; 10 nucleotides line up with TRBD1. Trimming at V came to 4 bases and at J to 4 bases, leaving 8 bases not matched to a gene. Per germline, CDR1 SGHNT and CDR2 YYREEE (reference sequence). The length of the CDR3 is 15 residues. CDR3 in DNA: TGTGCCAGCAGCCCTGGGACAGGGGTTCATTACGAGCAGTACTTC. Translation gives CASSPGTGVHYEQYF.

The V and J genes are TRBV11-1 and TRBJ2-2, with 7 nucleotides matching TRBD1. V trimming: 8 bases; J trimming: 5 bases; junction bases outside the gene matches: 14. Per germline, CDR1 SGHAT and CDR2 FQDESV (reference sequence). CDR3 size: 16 residues. The CDR3: CASSTIQRGQTGELFF. CDR3 nucleotides: TGTGCCAGCTCGACAATCCAGAGGGGGCAAACCGGGGAGCTGTTTTTT.

This clonotype was seen ten or more times. The chain joins TRBV27 to TRBJ1-2, with a weak D call TRBD1 (6 bases). This CDR3 spans 14 amino acids. V was pared by 5 bases and J by 9 bases, with 19 bases between. CDR1 and CDR2 (germline): MNHEY, SMNVEV (reference sequence). This CDR3 reads CASSAETGSPSYTF. The CDR3 nucleotides are TGTGCCAGCAGTGCCGAGACAGGTTCGCCAAGCTACACCTTC.

In this sample, this clonotype turned up many times. The chain is built from TRBV20-1 and TRBJ1-1, with D hard to call. Germline CDR1 and CDR2: DFQATT and SNEGSKA (reference sequence). V lost 5 bases to trimming and J lost 4 bases, with 17 bases between them. The CDR3 has 14 residues. This chain's CDR3 is CSAYMGLGSTEAFF. DNA for the CDR3: TGCAGTGCTTACATGGGCCTGGGGAGCACTGAAGCTTTCTTT.

This clonotype was observed once. This chain joins TRBV20-1 and TRBJ2-5; possible D gene TRBD1, 6 bases. The ends were cut back, 2 bases at V and 0 bases at J, with 13 bases in the middle. Germline V lookup: CDR1 DFQATT, CDR2 SNEGSKA (reference sequence). The CDR3 extends over 15 amino acids. The CDR3 loop reads CSARQGQAYQETQYF. CDR3 sequence (DNA): TGCAGTGCTAGACAGGGGCAGGCGTACCAAGAGACCCAGTACTTC.

This clonotype was recorded at least ten times. The chain links TRBV9 to TRBJ2-6, with a weak D call TRBD1 (5 bases). Germline lookup yields CDR1 SGDLS and CDR2 YYNGEE. With 0 bases removed from V and 2 bases from J, the gap between germline ends came to 6 bases. CDR3 length: 15 amino acids. The CDR3 DNA sequence: TGTGCCAGCAGCGTAGACAGGACTGGGGCCAACGTCCTGACTTTC. Translation: CASSVDRTGANVLTF.

V and J are TRBV25-1 and TRBJ1-2, with D possibly TRBD1 on 5 matching bases. The CDR3 extends over 15 amino acids. CDR1 and CDR2 from the germline V gene are MGHDK and SYGVNS. Trimming pared 4 bases from V and 4 bases from J, leaving 16 bases between. Here the CDR3 reads CASSAPGLGPYGYTF. DNA for the CDR3: TGTGCCAGCAGTGCTCCGGGACTCGGCCCCTATGGCTACACCTTC.

This clonotype came up a few times. The gene calls are TRBV18 and TRBJ2-7, with 7 bases matching TRBD1. The germline CDR1 and CDR2 sequences are KGHSH and LQKENI. The CDR3 runs to 16 residues. With V trimmed by 5 bases and J by 3 bases, 13 bases remained unmatched. DNA of the CDR3: TGTGCCAGCTCAAATACTCCGGGACAGCGCCGCTACGAGCAGTACTTC. The encoded protein is CASSNTPGQRRYEQYF. The full variable domain, its missing parts supplied by reference TRBV18 and TRBJ2-7, is NAGVMQNPRHLVRRRGQEARLRCSPMKGHSHVYWYRQLPEEGLKFMVYLQKENIIDESGMPKERFSAEFPKEGPSILRIQQVVRGDSAAYFCASSNTPGQRRYEQYFGPGTRLTVT.